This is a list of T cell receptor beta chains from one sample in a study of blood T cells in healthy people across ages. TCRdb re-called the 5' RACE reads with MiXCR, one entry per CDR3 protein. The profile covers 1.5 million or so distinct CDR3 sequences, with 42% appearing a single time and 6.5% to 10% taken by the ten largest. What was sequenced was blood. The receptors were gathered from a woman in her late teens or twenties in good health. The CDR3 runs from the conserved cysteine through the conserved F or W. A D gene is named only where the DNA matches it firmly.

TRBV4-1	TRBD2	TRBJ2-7	CASSHTSGRNNEQYF
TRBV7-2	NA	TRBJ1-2	CASSRGGRADYGYTF
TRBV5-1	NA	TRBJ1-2	CASSLELGGIQNDYTF
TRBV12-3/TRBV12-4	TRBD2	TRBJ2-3	CASSRPSGTSFRDTQYF
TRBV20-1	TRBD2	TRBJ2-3	CSAGTSGRGTNTQYF
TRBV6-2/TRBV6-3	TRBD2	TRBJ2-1	CASSYSKWEREGLLAFYEQFF
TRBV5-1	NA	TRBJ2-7	CASQAGQSSYEQYF
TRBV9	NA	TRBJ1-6	CASSVGSRVDSPLHF
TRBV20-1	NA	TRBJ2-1	CSAPGVGNNEQFF
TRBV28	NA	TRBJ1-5	CASKGAHNQPQHF
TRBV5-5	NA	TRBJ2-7	CASSLAYSERSYEQYF
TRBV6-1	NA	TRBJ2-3	CASSVDLMEDTQYF
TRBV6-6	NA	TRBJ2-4	CASSFVPGDIQYF
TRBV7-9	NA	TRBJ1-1	CASSPPGRMVEAFF
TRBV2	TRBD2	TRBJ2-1	CASSKLAGETQFF
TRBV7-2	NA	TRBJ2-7	CANSLVPVSWLAGYEQYF
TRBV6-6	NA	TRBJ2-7	CASVLGGGTYEQYF
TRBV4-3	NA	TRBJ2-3	CASSQAPRGLGADTQYF
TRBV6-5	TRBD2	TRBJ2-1	CASSFTSGGGDEQFF
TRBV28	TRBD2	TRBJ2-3	CATSGLAASTDTQYF
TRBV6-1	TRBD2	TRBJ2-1	CASSGGTSGMSYNEQFF
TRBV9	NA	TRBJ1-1	CASSFNPLTGNTEAFF
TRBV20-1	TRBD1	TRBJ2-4	CSAQQPGQSNNIQYF
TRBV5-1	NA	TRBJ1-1	CASSSQSAVMNTEAFF
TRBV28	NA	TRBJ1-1	CASRNLGNTEAFF
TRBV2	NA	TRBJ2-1	CASSGGAGAYNEQFF
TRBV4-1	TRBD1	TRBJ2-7	CASSRTPGGMEYEQYF
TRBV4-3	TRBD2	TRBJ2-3	CASSQDPYRGGLSTDTQYF
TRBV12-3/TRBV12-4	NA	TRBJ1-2	CASSGRTARPSYTF
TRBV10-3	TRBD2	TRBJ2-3	CAISDPAGGLGTQYF
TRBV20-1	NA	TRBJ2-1	CSARGGGKGGQNYNEQFF
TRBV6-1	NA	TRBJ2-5	CASRRGGALGDEQYF
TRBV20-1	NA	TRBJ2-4	CSARDPGLVAKNIQYF
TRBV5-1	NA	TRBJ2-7	CASSLESGTFFYEQYF
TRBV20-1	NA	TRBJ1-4	CSARLGEKLFF
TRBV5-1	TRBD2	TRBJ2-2	CASSPILSGLADTGELFF
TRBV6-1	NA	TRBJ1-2	CASNLDSSRIYGYTF
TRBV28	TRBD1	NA	CASSTSGTGGHEQYF
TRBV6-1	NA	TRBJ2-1	CASRDSYSYNEQFF
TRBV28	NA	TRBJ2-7	CASSLGGRPLAYEQYF
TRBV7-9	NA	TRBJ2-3	CASSLGWGSGSTDTQYF
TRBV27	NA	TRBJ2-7	CASSLYPIGYEQYF
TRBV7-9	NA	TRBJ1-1	CASSLVLNRVPEAFF
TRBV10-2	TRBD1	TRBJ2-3	CASSEAGTDTDTQYF
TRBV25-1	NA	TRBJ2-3	CASSTETHPDTQYF
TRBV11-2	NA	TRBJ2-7	CASSLSWDLIARSSYEQYF
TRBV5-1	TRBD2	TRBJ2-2	CASSPGLGPNTGELFF
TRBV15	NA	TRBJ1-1	CATSRADLNPEAFF
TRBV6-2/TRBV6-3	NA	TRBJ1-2	CASSGGLLGGYTF
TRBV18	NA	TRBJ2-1	CASSPPRLTSGNEQFF
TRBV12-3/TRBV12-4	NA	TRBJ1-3	CASSAVGSGNTIYF
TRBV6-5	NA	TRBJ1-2	CASSYSFGGNGNYGYTF
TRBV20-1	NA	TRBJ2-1	CSARESRYNEQFF
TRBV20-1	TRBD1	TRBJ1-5	CSARDLVTGINQPQHF
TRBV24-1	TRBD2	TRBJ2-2	CATSELILAGPNTGELFF